This TCR beta chain is from a study of T cell repertoires in aging, cancer and after chemotherapy. Multiplex touch-down PCR with TRB-A/B primers amplified rearranged V-D-J TRB sequences. TCRdb fed the multiplex PCR reads into MiXCR, producing one record per CDR3 protein. In the table there are around 680 distinct CDR3 sequences, around a third of which are singletons. The template was genomic DNA from peripheral blood, not RNA. Sequences were obtained from blood. The receptor source for this set is a human donor with a blood cancer.

The chain carries TRBV27 and TRBJ2-2, with D hard to call. V was cut by 2 bases and J by 6 bases, with 7 bases left in between. The CDR3 runs to 13 residues. Germline V gene data show CDR1 as MNHEY and CDR2 as SMNVEV (reference sequence). In nucleotides, the CDR3 is TGTGCCAGCAGTTTAGTAGGAGCCGGGGAGCTGTTTTTT. Residues: CASSLVGAGELFF.